A selection of T cell receptor beta chains follows, all from one sample in a study of T cells in Graves' hyperthyroidism and ophthalmopathy. TCRdb analysed the multiplex PCR reads with MiXCR anew, one entry per CDR3 protein. The sample consists of 700,000 to 850,000 distinct CDR3 sequences, 35% of them appearing once. Input material: blood. The receptor source for this set is a woman aged 40 to 55 with Graves' hyperthyroidism. CDR3s include the opening cysteine and the closing phenylalanine or tryptophan.

TRBV6-5,TRBJ1-2,CASSQTVPGGYTF
TRBV10-3,TRBJ2-7,CAISSGTYEQYF
TRBV11-2,TRBJ1-5,CASSPNGFNQPQHF
TRBV6-6,TRBJ1-1,CASTYVREVGITEAFF
TRBV29-1,TRBJ2-5,CSVRGQGGEETQYF
TRBV29-1,TRBJ2-1,CSVVSGSKNEQFF
TRBV19,TRBJ1-6,CASSPNMDSPLHF
TRBV29-1,TRBJ1-1,CSVEANVGTEAFF
TRBV6-1,TRBJ1-1,CASSEVQDGMAFF
TRBV4-1,TRBJ1-5,CASSQPLNQPQHF
TRBV7-9,TRBJ1-3,CASSSQGNTIYF
TRBV5-1,TRBJ1-1,CASSRQSLFTEAFF
TRBV10-2,TRBJ2-6,CASRGRLGTTGANVLTF
TRBV29-1,TRBJ1-3,CSVVKGGGNTIYF
TRBV10-3,TRBJ2-7,CAISFPGQGREQYF
TRBV3-1,TRBJ2-7,CASSQDLGQDYEQYF
TRBV7-9,TRBJ2-7,CASSLEPVGVHEQYF
TRBV12-3/TRBV12-4,TRBJ2-7,CASSPDPAGTPYEQYF
TRBV28,TRBJ1-2,CASSFVGGYTF
TRBV7-3,TRBJ2-3,CASSSEGTDTQYF
TRBV7-2,TRBJ2-3,CASSLVGGGNTDTQYF